Sequencing of this T cell receptor (beta chain) was carried out in a study of T cell clones after liver transplantation. Across the study: As an antigen-independent comparator, third-party-reactive TCRbeta sequences came from pre-transplant mixed lymphocyte reactions.

In its sample, this clone was seen a few times. The antigen remains unidentified. This CDR3 contains 15 residues. Looked up from germline, CDR1 is LGHNA and CDR2 is YSLEER. Trimming shortened V by 0 bases and J by 5 bases, and 10 bases separated the two germline ends. Study-wide results and limits: A significant post-transplant drop in circulating graft-donor-reactive CD4 TCRbeta sequences occurred in most of the 8 subjects.

Generated by immunoSEQ multiplex PCR, the TCRdb table keeps only in-frame clones and is missing some. The table lists tens of thousands of clones, roughly 83% of them singletons. The input for sequencing was CD4+ T cells from blood, taken at the 22-month timepoint. This TCR came from a human patient who received a liver transplant. Some T cells may be transferred from the graft donor. The rearrangement joins TRBV4-3 to TRBJ2-2; possibly TRBD1 for D (6 bases). The CDR3 nucleotides are TGCGCCAGCAGCCAAGACCTAGACAGGACCGGGGAGCTGTTTTTT. As protein: CASSQDLDRTGELFF.